This record concerns one T cell receptor beta chain sequence. Generated by immunoSEQ multiplex PCR, the TCRdb table keeps only in-frame clones and is missing some. The data show under 95,000 clones, more than 95% seen once. The sample comes from a study of technical replicates of blood from a few donors. Germline V gene sequence: CDR1 MDHEN, CDR2 SYDVKM. This CDR3 comprises 15 residues. V was shortened by 3 bases and J by 0 bases, with 9 bases between the two germline ends. The TCR originated in a human donor in good health. The sample was T cells isolated from PBMCs. The chain links TRBV28 to TRBJ2-1, with no clear D. The CDR3 DNA reads TGTGCCAGCAGTTTTGTTCTTAGCTCCTACAATGAGCAGTTCTTC. This gives the protein CASSFVLSSYNEQFF.